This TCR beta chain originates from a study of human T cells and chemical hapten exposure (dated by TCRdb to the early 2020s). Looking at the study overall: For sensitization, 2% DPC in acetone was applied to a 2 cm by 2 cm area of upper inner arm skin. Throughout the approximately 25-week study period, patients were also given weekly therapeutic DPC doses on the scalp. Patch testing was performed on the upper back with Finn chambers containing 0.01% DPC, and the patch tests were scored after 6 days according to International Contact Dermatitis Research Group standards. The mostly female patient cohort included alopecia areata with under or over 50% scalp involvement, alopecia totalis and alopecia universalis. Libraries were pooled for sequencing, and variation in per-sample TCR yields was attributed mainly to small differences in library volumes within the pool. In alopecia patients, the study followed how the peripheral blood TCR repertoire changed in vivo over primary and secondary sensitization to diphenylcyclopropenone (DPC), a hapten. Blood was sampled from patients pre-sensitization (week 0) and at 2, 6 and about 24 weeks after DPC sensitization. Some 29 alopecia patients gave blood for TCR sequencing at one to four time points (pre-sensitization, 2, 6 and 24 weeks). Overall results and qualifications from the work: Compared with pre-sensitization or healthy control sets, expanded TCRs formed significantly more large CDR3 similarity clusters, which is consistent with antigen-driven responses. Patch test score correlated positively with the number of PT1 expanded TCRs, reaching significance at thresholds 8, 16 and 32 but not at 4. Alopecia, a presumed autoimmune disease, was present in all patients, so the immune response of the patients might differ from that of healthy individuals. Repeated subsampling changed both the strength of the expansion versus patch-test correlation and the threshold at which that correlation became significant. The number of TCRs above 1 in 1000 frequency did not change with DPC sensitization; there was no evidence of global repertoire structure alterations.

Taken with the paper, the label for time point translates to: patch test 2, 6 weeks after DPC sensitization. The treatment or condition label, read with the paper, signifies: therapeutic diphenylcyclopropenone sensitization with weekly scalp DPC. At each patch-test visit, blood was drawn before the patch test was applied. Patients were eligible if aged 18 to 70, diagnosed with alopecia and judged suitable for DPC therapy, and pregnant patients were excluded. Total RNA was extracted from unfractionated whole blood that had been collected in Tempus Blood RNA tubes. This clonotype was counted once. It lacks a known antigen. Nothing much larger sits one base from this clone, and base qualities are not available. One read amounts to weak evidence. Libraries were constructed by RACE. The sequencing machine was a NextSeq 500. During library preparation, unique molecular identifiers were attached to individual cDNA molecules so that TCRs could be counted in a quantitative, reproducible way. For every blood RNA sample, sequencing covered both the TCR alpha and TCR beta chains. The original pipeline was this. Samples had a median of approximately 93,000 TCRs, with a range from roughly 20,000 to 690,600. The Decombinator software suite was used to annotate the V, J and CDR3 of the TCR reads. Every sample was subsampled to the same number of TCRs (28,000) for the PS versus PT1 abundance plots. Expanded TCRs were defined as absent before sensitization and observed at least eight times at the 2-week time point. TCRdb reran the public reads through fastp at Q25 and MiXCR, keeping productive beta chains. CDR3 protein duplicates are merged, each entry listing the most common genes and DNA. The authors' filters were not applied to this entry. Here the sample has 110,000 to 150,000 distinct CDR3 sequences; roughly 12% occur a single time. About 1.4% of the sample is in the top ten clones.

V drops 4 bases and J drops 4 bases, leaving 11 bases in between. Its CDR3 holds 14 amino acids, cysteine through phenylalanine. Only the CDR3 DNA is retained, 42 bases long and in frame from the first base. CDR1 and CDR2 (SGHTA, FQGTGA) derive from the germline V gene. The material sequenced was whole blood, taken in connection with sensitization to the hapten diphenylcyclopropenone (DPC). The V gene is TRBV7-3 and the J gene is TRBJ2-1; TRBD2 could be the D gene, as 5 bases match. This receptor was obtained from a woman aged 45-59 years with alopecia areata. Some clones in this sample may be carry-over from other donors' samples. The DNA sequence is TGTGCCAGCAGCTCCGTAGCGAGTTACAATGAGCAGTTCTTC. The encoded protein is CASSSVASYNEQFF.